This T cell receptor beta chain was captured by sequencing in a study of beta chain features in type 1 diabetes. Study information: Age, gender and cell yields were alike across patients and healthy donors.

CD45RO/CCR7/CD25/CD127/CD95/CD27 sorting isolated CD4+ naive, central memory, regulatory and stem cell-like memory cells. Sorted populations were all over 95% pure. Worth noting for this clone: Its specificity is not known.

Whole-study results and caveats: The study found moderately but significantly shorter TCRB CDR3s in all four CD4+ subsets of Type 1 diabetes patients.

Since all of the isolated RNA was reverse transcribed, expressed TCRB transcripts were what got sequenced. TCRdb's table, derived via immunoSEQ multiplex PCR, lists solely in-frame clones and lacks some. This table has about 170,000 clones, 7.5% to 8.5% appearing once. The germline gives CDR1 MNHEY, CDR2 SMNVEV (reference sequence). The CDR3 covers 13 residues. The V gene lost 3 bases and the J gene lost 5 bases, with 11 bases spanning the gap. The chain couples TRBV27 to TRBJ2-7; D is undetermined. The receptor's source is a man aged 18 to 35 with type 1 diabetes. The sample consisted of central memory CD4+ T cells from blood. The CDR3 spells CASSFYLNHEQYF. The CDR3 nucleotides are TGTGCCAGCAGTTTTTACCTAAACCACGAGCAGTACTTC.